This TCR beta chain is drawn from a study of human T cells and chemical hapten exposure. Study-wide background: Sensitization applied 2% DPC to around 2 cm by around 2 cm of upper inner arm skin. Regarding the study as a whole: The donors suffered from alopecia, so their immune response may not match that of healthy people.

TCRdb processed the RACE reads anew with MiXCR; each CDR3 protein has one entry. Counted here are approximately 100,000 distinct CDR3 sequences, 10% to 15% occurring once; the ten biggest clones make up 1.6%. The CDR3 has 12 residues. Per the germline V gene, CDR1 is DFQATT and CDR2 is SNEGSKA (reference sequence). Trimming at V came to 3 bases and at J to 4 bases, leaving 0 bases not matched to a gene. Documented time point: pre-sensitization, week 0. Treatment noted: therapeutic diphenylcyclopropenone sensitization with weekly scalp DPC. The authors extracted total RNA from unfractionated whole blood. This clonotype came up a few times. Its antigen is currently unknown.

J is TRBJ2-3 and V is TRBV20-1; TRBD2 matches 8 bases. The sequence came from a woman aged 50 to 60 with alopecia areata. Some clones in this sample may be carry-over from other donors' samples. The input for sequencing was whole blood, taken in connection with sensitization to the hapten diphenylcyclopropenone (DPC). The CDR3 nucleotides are TGCAGTGCTAGCGGGGGGGCAGATACGCAGTATTTT. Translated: CSASGGADTQYF.